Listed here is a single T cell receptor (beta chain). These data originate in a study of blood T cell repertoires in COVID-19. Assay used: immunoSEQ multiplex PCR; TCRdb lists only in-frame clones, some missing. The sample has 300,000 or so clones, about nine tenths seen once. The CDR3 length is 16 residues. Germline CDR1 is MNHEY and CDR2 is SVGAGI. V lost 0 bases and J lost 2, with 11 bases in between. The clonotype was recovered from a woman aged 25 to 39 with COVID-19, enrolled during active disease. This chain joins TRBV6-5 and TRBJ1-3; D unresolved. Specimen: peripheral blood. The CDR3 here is CASSYSSGDPGNTIYF. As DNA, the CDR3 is TGTGCCAGCAGTTACTCCTCGGGTGACCCTGGAAACACCATATATTTT.